Here is one T cell receptor (beta chain) with its context. This sample was included in a study of neurological immune-mediated disorders. Synthesis of cDNA was carried out by template-switch 5'RACE. The reaction used 10-nucleotide random UMIs. Over 200 million TCR-beta sequences from 15-18 subjects were obtained in each sequencing run. TCRdb recomputed calls from the 5' RACE reads with MiXCR, one row per CDR3 protein. The data contain tens of thousands of distinct CDR3 sequences, less than 5.5% of them seen just once; the ten biggest clones take up roughly 2.4%. Trimming shortened V by 6 bases and J by 6 bases, and 11 bases separated the two germline ends. The CDR3 contains 11 residues. The germline V gene encodes CDR1 SQVTM and CDR2 ANQGSEA.

The sequenced material came from PBMCs. The chain joins TRBV29-1 to TRBJ1-2; the D gene is possibly TRBD1 (5 bases). This sequence originates from a woman younger than 45 with multiple sclerosis. CDR3 protein: CSVAAGHGYTF. The CDR3 nucleotides are TGCAGCGTCGCCGCGGGACATGGCTACACCTTC.